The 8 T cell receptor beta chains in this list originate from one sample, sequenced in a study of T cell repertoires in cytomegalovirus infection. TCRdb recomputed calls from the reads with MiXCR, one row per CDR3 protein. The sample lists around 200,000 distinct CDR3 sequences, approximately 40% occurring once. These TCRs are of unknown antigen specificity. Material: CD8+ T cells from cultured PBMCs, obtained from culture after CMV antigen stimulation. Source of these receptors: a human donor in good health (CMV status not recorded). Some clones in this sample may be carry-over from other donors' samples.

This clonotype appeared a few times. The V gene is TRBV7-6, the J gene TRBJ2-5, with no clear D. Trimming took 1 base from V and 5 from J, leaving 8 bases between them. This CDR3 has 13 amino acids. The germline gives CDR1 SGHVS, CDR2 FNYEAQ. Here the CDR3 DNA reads TGTGCCAGCAGCTTAGGCAGGCGGGAGACCCAGTACTTC. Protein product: CASSLGRRETQYF.

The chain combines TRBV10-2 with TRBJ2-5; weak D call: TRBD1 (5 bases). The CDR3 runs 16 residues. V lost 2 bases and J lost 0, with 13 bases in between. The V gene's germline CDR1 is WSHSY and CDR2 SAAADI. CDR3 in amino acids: CASSEGQTVYQETQYF. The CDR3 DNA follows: TGCGCCAGCAGTGAGGGGCAGACAGTGTACCAAGAGACCCAGTACTTC.

CDR3 residues: CASSYGGGGYNEQFF. CDR3 in DNA: TGTGCCAGCAGCTATGGAGGCGGGGGGTACAATGAGCAGTTCTTC. The chain links TRBV7-3 to TRBJ2-1; 8 nucleotides agree with TRBD2. Germline V CDR1 and CDR2: SGHTA, FQGTGA. The CDR3 runs 15 residues. V lost 4 bases to trimming and J lost 4 bases; unmatched junction nucleotides: 6.

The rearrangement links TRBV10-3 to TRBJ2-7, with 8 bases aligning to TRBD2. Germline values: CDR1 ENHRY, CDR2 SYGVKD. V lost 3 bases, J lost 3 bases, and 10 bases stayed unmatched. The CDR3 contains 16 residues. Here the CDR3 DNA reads TGTGCCATCAGTGACCCAAGCGGGAGAAGGAACTACGAGCAGTACTTC. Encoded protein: CAISDPSGRRNYEQYF.

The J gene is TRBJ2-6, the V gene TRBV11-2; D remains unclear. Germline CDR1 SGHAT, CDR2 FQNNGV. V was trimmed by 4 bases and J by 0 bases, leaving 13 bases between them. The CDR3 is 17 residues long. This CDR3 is CASSSNQEPSGANVLTF. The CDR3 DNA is TGTGCCAGCAGCTCCAATCAGGAGCCCTCTGGGGCCAACGTCCTGACTTTC. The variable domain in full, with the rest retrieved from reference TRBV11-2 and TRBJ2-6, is EAGVAQSPRYKIIEKRQSVAFWCNPISGHATLYWYQQILGQGPKLLIQFQNNGVVDDSQLPKDRFSAERLKGVDSTLKIQPAKLEDSAVYLCASSSNQEPSGANVLTFGAGSRLTVL.

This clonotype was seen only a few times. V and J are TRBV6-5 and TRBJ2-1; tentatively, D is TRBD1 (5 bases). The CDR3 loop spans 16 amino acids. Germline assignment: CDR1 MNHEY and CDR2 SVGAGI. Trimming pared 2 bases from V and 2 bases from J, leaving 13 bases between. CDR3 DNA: TGTGCCAGCAGTTACAACGCAGGGTATGCCTACAATGAGCAGTTCTTC. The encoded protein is CASSYNAGYAYNEQFF.

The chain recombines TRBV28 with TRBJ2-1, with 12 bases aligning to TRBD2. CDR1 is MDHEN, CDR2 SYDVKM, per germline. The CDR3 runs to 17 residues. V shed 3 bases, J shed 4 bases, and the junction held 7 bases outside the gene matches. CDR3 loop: CASSFPILAGGYNEQFF. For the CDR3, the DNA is TGTGCCAGCAGTTTCCCTATCCTAGCGGGGGGGTACAATGAGCAGTTCTTC.

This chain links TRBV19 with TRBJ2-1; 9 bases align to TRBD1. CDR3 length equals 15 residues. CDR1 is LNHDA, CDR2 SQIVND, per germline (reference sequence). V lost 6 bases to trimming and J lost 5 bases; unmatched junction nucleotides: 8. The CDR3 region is CASRQGAVVNNEQFF. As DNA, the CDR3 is TGTGCCAGTAGACAGGGGGCGGTAGTTAACAATGAGCAGTTCTTC. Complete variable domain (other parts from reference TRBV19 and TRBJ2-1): DGGITQSPKYLFRKEGQNVTLSCEQNLNHDAMYWYRQDPGQGLRLIYYSQIVNDFQKGDIAEGYSVSREKKESFPLTVTSAQKNPTAFYLCASRQGAVVNNEQFFGPGTRLTVL.